A selection of T cell receptor beta chains follows, all from one sample in a study of T-cell memory formation after mild COVID-19. TCRdb independently ran MiXCR on the 5' RACE reads; one entry per CDR3 protein. The sample has some 350,000 distinct CDR3 sequences; more than 15% are singletons. The sample comprised PBMCs or a T cell subset sorted from them (not recorded which). These receptors originate from a man aged 18 to 29 who had mild COVID-19 (a few samples of this study predate the infection). Cell type and time point are not known. CDR3s include the opening cysteine and the closing phenylalanine or tryptophan.

cdr3_aa: CSVVRGAEAFF
j_call: TRBJ1-1
v_call: TRBV29-1

cdr3_aa: CAISVFPYEQYF
j_call: TRBJ2-7
v_call: TRBV10-3

cdr3_aa: CASSLLPETQYF
j_call: TRBJ2-5
v_call: TRBV5-4

cdr3_aa: CASSEAPESEAFF
j_call: TRBJ1-1
v_call: TRBV2

cdr3_aa: CASSSSSWNEQFF
j_call: TRBJ2-1
v_call: TRBV7-2

cdr3_aa: CASSLARTSGQETQYF
j_call: TRBJ2-5
v_call: TRBV7-6

cdr3_aa: CASSLGRPTNEKLFF
j_call: TRBJ1-4
v_call: TRBV7-6

cdr3_aa: CASVADTQYF
j_call: TRBJ2-3
v_call: TRBV7-6

cdr3_aa: CASSPGTSGGKTGETQYF
j_call: TRBJ2-5
v_call: TRBV7-9

cdr3_aa: CASSLLGGYTF
j_call: TRBJ1-2
v_call: TRBV12-3/TRBV12-4

cdr3_aa: CATNPAERAYEQYF
j_call: TRBJ2-7
v_call: TRBV24-1

cdr3_aa: CASRFLGAEGQPQHF
j_call: TRBJ1-5
v_call: TRBV6-5